This T cell receptor beta chain was captured by sequencing in a study of T cell changes during pregnancy in multiple sclerosis (dated by TCRdb to the late 2010s). As for the study more broadly: The study examined how the T cell repertoire changed over the course of pregnancy in women with multiple sclerosis.

In regard to this clone: The antigen it recognizes is unknown. No per-base quality is available; no much larger clone lies one base away.

Library creation used the immunoSEQ multiplex PCR assay. This immuneACCESS table, as held by TCRdb, lists in-frame sequences with V and J called but not all clones. Of the missing ones, under half trace to an unresolved V gene in checked studies; the others have no known cause. In all, the sample holds 120,000 or so clones, and approximately 93% of those were seen once. The top ten clonotypes cover less than 7.5% of the sample. V is clipped by 1 base and J by 8 bases, and the sequence between their germline boundaries is 18 bases long. The CDR3, cysteine through phenylalanine, is 15 amino acids long. Of the read, only the CDR3 DNA is kept; its 45 bases are in frame from base 1. From the germline V gene, CDR1 is SGHRS and CDR2 is YFSETQ.

The chain links TRBV5-1 with TRBJ1-2; TRBD1 might be the D gene, on 5 matching bases. Source: peripheral blood, taken before pregnancy. This clonotype was sampled from a female donor with multiple sclerosis, enrolled in a pregnancy study. The CDR3 region: CASSLYLREMGGYTF. The base sequence is TGCGCCAGCAGCTTGTACCTCAGGGAAATGGGGGGCTACACCTTC.